The clone carrying this T cell receptor (beta chain) appeared once. Its cognate antigen is unknown. The entry originates in a study of a mutant IDH1 vaccine in newly diagnosed glioma. Study context: Patients began vaccination 4-6 weeks after radiotherapy alone, or with temozolomide cycles. Radiotherapy, temozolomide, or both had been given previously, and both were given to most.

The sample's time point: week 47, end of study. Topical imiquimod was applied with each vaccine dose, which held 300 ug of mutant IDH1 20-mer peptide. At weeks 1, 3, 5, 7, 11, 15, 19 and 23, patients received a vaccination, eight in all. This CDR3 region has 14 residues. Germline V gene data show CDR1 as LNHDA and CDR2 as SQIVND (reference sequence). V was cut by 4 bases and J by 0 bases, with 9 bases left in between. Profiling relied on immunoSEQ multiplex PCR, and the TCRdb table lists in-frame clones only, not all of them. The sample yields 30,000 to 45,000 clones, about 81% seen once. The source of this sequence is a man between 35 and 55 years old with glioma. This chain links TRBV19 with TRBJ2-5; perhaps TRBD2 as D (5 bases). The specimen was PBMCs, collected from a glioma patient whose treatment included an IDH1 peptide vaccine. CDR3 in DNA: TGTGCCAGTAGTAATGCGGACTACCAAGAGACCCAGTACTTC. Translating it yields CASSNADYQETQYF.